These 20 T cell receptor beta chains originate from one sample sequenced in a study of blood T cell repertoires in COVID-19 (TCRdb year 2020). Libraries were constructed by the immunoSEQ multiplex PCR assay. TCRdb re-hosts the immuneACCESS table, in-frame sequences only. Its copies lack some clones; in the studies checked, an unresolved V gene accounts for under half of them, and the cause for the rest is not known. In all, the sample holds about 130,000 clones, and about 92% of those were seen once. Of the sample, around 3.7% falls within the top ten clones. The sample taken for sequencing was peripheral blood. Receptors were obtained from a man aged 50-60 years with active COVID-19.

The chain employs TRBV7-2 and TRBJ2-2; 7 bases fit TRBD2. Looked up from germline, CDR1 is SGHTA and CDR2 is FQGNSA. This CDR3 comprises 15 residues. V shed 2 bases, J shed 2 bases, and the junction held 2 bases outside the gene matches. CDR3 sequence: CASSLSGTNTGELFF. The CDR3, as DNA: TGTGCCAGCAGCTTAAGCGGGACCAACACCGGGGAGCTGTTTTTT.

The J gene is TRBJ1-5, the V gene TRBV6-5, with TRBD1 identical over 9 bases. The junction had 9 bases not matched to a gene; V was cut back by 9 bases and J by 6 bases. CDR3 length: 14 residues. The germline gives CDR1 MNHEY, CDR2 SVGAGI. CDR3 bases: TGTGCCAGTACCTCGGACAGGGGTTCTCAGCCCCAGCATTTT. Translated, it gives CASTSDRGSQPQHF.

The chain uses TRBV29-1 and TRBJ1-3; a possible D gene is TRBD1 (5 bases). This CDR3 has 12 amino acids. The germline V and J ends were trimmed by 4 bases and 4 bases, with 8 bases remaining between them. Germline-derived CDR1 and CDR2 are SQVTM and ANQGSEA. This chain's CDR3 is CSVVTAGNTIYF. In nucleotides, the CDR3 is TGCAGCGTTGTGACAGCCGGAAACACCATATATTTT.

The genes are TRBV13 and TRBJ2-2; tentative D call: TRBD1 (6 bases). The CDR3 sequence is 16 residues long. V shed 3 bases and J shed 7 bases, with 18 bases lying between them. In germline, CDR1 is PRHDT, CDR2 FYEKMQ (reference sequence). The CDR3 sequence is CASSLRQGLNGGELFF. CDR3 sequence (DNA): TGTGCCAGCAGCTTGCGGCAGGGGCTCAACGGCGGGGAGCTGTTTTTT.

The rearrangement links TRBV5-6 to TRBJ2-2; TRBD2 matches at 7 bases. J gave up 4 bases and V 4 bases, and 10 bases lay outside the gene matches. The CDR3 covers 16 residues. In germline, CDR1 is SGHDT, CDR2 YYEEEE. CDR3: CASSPNAGTTTGELFF. Written as DNA, the CDR3 is TGTGCCAGCAGCCCAAACGCCGGGACTACCACCGGGGAGCTGTTTTTT.

This chain links TRBV7-9 with TRBJ2-7; TRBD1 aligns across 9 bases. Germline assignment: CDR1 SEHNR and CDR2 FQNEAQ (reference sequence). The junction had 10 bases not matched to a gene; V was cut back by 5 bases and J by 5 bases. CDR3 length: 15 residues. CDR3 residues: CASSPSLDRGNEQYV. The CDR3 bases are TGTGCCAGCAGCCCCTCCCTGGACAGGGGTAACGAGCAGTACGTC.

The chain carries TRBV7-8 and TRBJ2-4, with TRBD2 matching 10 bases. The CDR3 sequence is 14 residues long. Germline values: CDR1 SGHVS, CDR2 FQNEAQ. V lost 5 bases, J lost 9 bases, and 7 bases stayed unmatched. CDR3 in amino acids: CASSPWTSGAIQYF. In DNA form, the CDR3 reads TGTGCCAGCAGCCCCTGGACTAGCGGAGCCATTCAGTACTTC.

In the case of this clone: The junction differs from germline at one of its ends, possibly a read error. V is TRBV6-1 and J is TRBJ1-1; D is unresolved. CDR1 is MNHNS and CDR2 is SASEGT in the germline V gene. The CDR3 totals 13 residues. CDR3 bases: TGTGCCAGCAGGGAAGGAGGGTACACTGAAGCTTTCTTT. It is translated as CASREGGYTEAFF.

V usage is TRBV3-1 (or the pseudogene TRBV3-2) and J usage is TRBJ2-1; D uncertain. This CDR3 has 13 amino acids. Trimming removed 6 bases from V and 4 bases from J, with 10 bases in between. CDR1 is LGHDT and CDR2 is YNNKEL in the germline V gene (reference sequence). CDR3 nucleotide sequence: TGTGCCAGCAGTCCCGACTTGTACAATGAGCAGTTCTTC. Amino acid sequence: CASSPDLYNEQFF.

The chain carries TRBV5-1 and TRBJ1-1; 7 bases line up with TRBD1. V trimming: 1 base; J trimming: 1 base; junction bases outside the gene matches: 7. Germline-derived CDR1 and CDR2 are SGHRS and YFSETQ. The CDR3 length is 16 residues. The CDR3 is CASSLRRGPKNTEAFF. The CDR3 nucleotides read TGCGCCAGCAGCTTGCGAAGGGGGCCCAAGAACACTGAAGCTTTCTTT.

CDR3 DNA: TGCAGCGTTGACACCGGTCCGGGTAATGAGCAGTTCTTC. Translated, it gives CSVDTGPGNEQFF. V is TRBV29-1 and J is TRBJ2-1; D uncertain. This CDR3 has 13 residues. Trimming shortened V by 3 bases and J by 7 bases, and 13 bases separated the two germline ends. Germline V CDR1 and CDR2: SQVTM, ANQGSEA.

J is TRBJ2-3 and V is TRBV15; TRBD2 matches 8 bases. This CDR3 is built from 14 residues. Germline CDR1 is LNHNV and CDR2 is YYDKDF (reference sequence). Trimming removed 9 bases from V and 4 bases from J; junction bases left unmatched: 9. CDR3 nucleotide sequence: TGTGCCACAAAAACTAGCGGCCCAGCAGATACGCAGTATTTT. Its translation is CATKTSGPADTQYF.

The chain joins TRBV3-1 (or the pseudogene TRBV3-2) to TRBJ1-4; 8 bases line up with TRBD1. CDR3 length equals 12 residues. The germline V gene encodes CDR1 LGHDT and CDR2 YNNKEL (reference sequence). With V trimmed by 1 base and J by 14 bases, 3 bases remained unmatched. CDR3 residues: CASSQGTGTLFF. The CDR3 coding sequence is TGTGCCAGCAGCCAAGGGACAGGGACTCTGTTTTTT.

The chain has TRBV4-2 and TRBJ2-2; D is undetermined. Germline values: CDR1 LGHNA, CDR2 YNFKEQ. The CDR3 extends over 17 amino acids. V was trimmed by 0 bases and J by 0 bases, leaving 11 bases between them. The CDR3 DNA follows: TGTGCCAGCAGCCAAGATCCCCGAACAACGAACACCGGGGAGCTGTTTTTT. Translating gives CASSQDPRTTNTGELFF.

V usage is TRBV19 and J usage is TRBJ1-5; 7 bases match TRBD1. Germline assignment: CDR1 LNHDA and CDR2 SQIVND (reference sequence). V was clipped by 5 bases and J by 2 bases; unmatched bases: 9. CDR3 size: 16 residues. The CDR3 DNA reads TGTGCCAGTAGTCTCGGACAGGAGATTGGCAATCAGCCCCAGCATTTT. Its translation: CASSLGQEIGNQPQHF.

The chain carries TRBV19 and TRBJ2-1, with 7 bases aligning to TRBD2. Germline CDR1 LNHDA, CDR2 SQIVND (reference sequence). With 6 bases clipped from V and 3 bases from J, the junction kept 5 bases outside the gene matches. The CDR3 runs to 14 residues. CDR3 nucleotides: TGTGCCAGTAGCCCGGGAGGAGGCTACAATGAGCAGTTCTTC. Amino acids: CASSPGGGYNEQFF.

The V gene is TRBV12-3 or TRBV12-4, the J gene TRBJ2-7, with D possibly matching TRBD1 (5 bases). V was clipped by 6 bases and J by 7 bases, with 16 bases between them. There are 13 residues in the CDR3. The CDR3 spells CASRQGGSGEQYV. The CDR3 nucleotides read TGTGCCAGCAGGCAAGGTGGGTCAGGGGAGCAGTACGTC.

This chain connects TRBV18 to TRBJ1-3; D perhaps matches TRBD1 (6 bases). CDR3 size: 14 residues. Trimming stripped 3 bases from V and 4 bases from J, with 10 bases between. CDR1 is KGHSH, CDR2 LQKENI, per germline. DNA for the CDR3: TGTGCCAGCTCACCTACAGGGACCGGAAACACCATATATTTT. Translated, it gives CASSPTGTGNTIYF.

The rearrangement uses TRBV14 and TRBJ2-5; no reliable D call. This CDR3 contains 12 residues. V was pared by 4 bases and J by 5 bases, with 8 bases between. Germline V CDR1 and CDR2: SGHDN, FVKESK. The CDR3 nucleotides read TGTGCCAGCAGCCTCTTCAGGGAGACCCAGTACTTC. Residues: CASSLFRETQYF.

Worth noting for this clone: This sample includes further DNA sequences coding for the same CDR3. The rearrangement joins TRBV18 to TRBJ1-1, with D possibly being TRBD1 (6 bases). CDR3 length: 14 residues. Trimming pared 3 bases from V and 2 bases from J, leaving 10 bases between. Germline CDR1 KGHSH, CDR2 LQKENI. CDR3 amino acids: CASSPQGRNTEAFF. Here the CDR3 DNA reads TGTGCCAGCTCACCTCAGGGGAGAAACACTGAAGCTTTCTTT.